This T cell receptor beta chain was identified during a study of technical replicates of blood from a handful of donors. This table comes from immunoSEQ multiplex PCR, and its TCRdb copy is limited to in-frame clones, with some not included. The data contain fewer than 110,000 clones, 96% of them singletons. CDR1 and CDR2 (germline): SNHLY, FYNNEI. Trimming cost V 8 bases and J 5 bases; bases outside gene matches: 3. This CDR3 has 13 amino acids. Sequencing input: T cells isolated from PBMCs. The chain combines TRBV2 with TRBJ2-3; 11 bases line up with TRBD1. The receptor was isolated from a human donor in good health. This chain's CDR3 is CASGQGARDTQYF. CDR3 DNA: TGTGCCAGCGGACAGGGGGCAAGAGATACGCAGTATTTT.